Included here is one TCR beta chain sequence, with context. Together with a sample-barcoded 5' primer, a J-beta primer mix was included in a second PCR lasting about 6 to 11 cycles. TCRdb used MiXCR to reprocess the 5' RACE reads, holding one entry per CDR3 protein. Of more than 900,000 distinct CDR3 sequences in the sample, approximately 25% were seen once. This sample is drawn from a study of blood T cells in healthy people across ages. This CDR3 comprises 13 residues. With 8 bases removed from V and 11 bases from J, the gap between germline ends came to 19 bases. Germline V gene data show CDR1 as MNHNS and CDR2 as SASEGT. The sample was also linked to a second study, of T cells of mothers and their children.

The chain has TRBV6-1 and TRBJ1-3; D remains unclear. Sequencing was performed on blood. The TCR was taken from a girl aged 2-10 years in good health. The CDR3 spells CASGEGGGPAIYF. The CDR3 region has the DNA TGTGCCAGCGGAGAGGGTGGAGGCCCAGCCATATATTTT.